The 10 T cell receptor beta chains in this list originate from one sample, sequenced in a study of shared T cell receptors in the human thymus. Some clones are missing from TCRdb's copy, which holds only in-frame ones; the method was immunoSEQ multiplex PCR. The repertoire holds hundreds of thousands of clones, roughly 88% seen once, with 0.0095% to 0.012% in the top ten. The same data also contributed to another study, on human thymus T cells.

Sample: thymocytes. These receptors all stem from a boy under two years old with a congenital heart defect.

V usage is TRBV6-6 and J usage is TRBJ2-1; D unclear. The V and J ends lost 0 bases and 7 bases respectively, with 16 bases between them. Germline loops: CDR1 MNHNY, CDR2 SVGAGI (reference sequence). The CDR3 totals 16 residues. CDR3 nucleotides: TGTGCCAGCAGTTACTCACCGGGTTTGAACGGGAATGAGCAGTTCTTC. Amino acid sequence: CASSYSPGLNGNEQFF.

In its sample, this clone was seen a few times. The CDR3 region has the DNA TGTGCCATCAGTTCCGGGACTCTCCCCTACGAGCAGTACTTC. Protein product: CAISSGTLPYEQYF. The chain has TRBV10-3 and TRBJ2-7; D possibly corresponds to TRBD2 (6 bases). Germline CDR1 reads ENHRY; CDR2 reads SYGVKD. The CDR3 is 14 amino acids. The V and J ends lost 5 bases and 2 bases respectively, with 13 bases between them.

The chain has TRBV28 and TRBJ1-2; D is undetermined. CDR3 size: 12 residues. The germline V and J ends were trimmed by 6 bases and 7 bases, with 12 bases remaining between them. CDR1 is MDHEN, CDR2 SYDVKM, per germline. The CDR3 region is CASRPPAGGYTF. For the CDR3, the DNA is TGTGCCAGCAGACCCCCCGCGGGTGGCTACACCTTC.

This clone was observed a few times. The rearrangement joins TRBV9 to TRBJ2-7; D might be TRBD2 (6 bases). CDR3 length: 17 amino acids. Germline assignment: CDR1 SGDLS and CDR2 YYNGEE. The V gene lost 3 bases and the J gene lost 5 bases, with 24 bases spanning the gap. DNA for the CDR3: TGTGCCAGCAGCGCGGGTGTGTCATGGACTACTCCTGACGAGCAGTACTTC. It specifies CASSAGVSWTTPDEQYF.

V is TRBV12-5 and J is TRBJ2-3; TRBD1 matches at 10 bases. There are 16 residues in the CDR3. V shed 5 bases and J 0 bases; nucleotides not matched to a gene: 5. Per the germline V gene, CDR1 is LGHNT and CDR2 is FRNRAP. CDR3 residues: CASGNDRGLSTDTQYF. The CDR3 DNA follows: TGTGCTAGTGGTAATGACAGGGGGCTGAGCACAGATACGCAGTATTTT.

The chain has TRBV19 and TRBJ2-7, with a tentative D call TRBD2 (6 bases). This CDR3 region has 13 residues. CDR1 LNHDA and CDR2 SQIVND come from the germline V gene (reference sequence). V lost 9 bases, J lost 1 base, and 13 bases lay in between. The DNA for the CDR3 is TGTGCCAGCCGGGACTCCGAATCCTACGAGCAGTACTTC. Encoded protein: CASRDSESYEQYF. Variable domain in full (rest from reference TRBV19 and TRBJ2-7): DGGITQSPKYLFRKEGQNVTLSCEQNLNHDAMYWYRQDPGQGLRLIYYSQIVNDFQKGDIAEGYSVSREKKESFPLTVTSAQKNPTAFYLCASRDSESYEQYFGPGTRLTVT.

The chain has TRBV5-1 and TRBJ1-2; unclear D gene. The CDR3 extends over 14 amino acids. The V gene's germline CDR1 is SGHRS and CDR2 YFSETQ. Trimming shortened V by 3 bases and J by 4 bases, and 13 bases separated the two germline ends. The CDR3 sequence: CASSSHGNIYGYTF. The CDR3 DNA reads as TGCGCCAGCAGCTCCCACGGGAACATCTATGGCTACACCTTC.

This clone appeared a few times. This chain joins TRBV15 and TRBJ1-5, with TRBD1 matching 8 bases. The trim removed 5 bases at V and 0 bases at J, leaving 12 bases unmatched. In germline, CDR1 is LNHNV, CDR2 YYDKDF (reference sequence). CDR3 length equals 18 residues. The CDR3 nucleotides read TGTGCCACCAGCGAAGATCCCCCCAGGGGGCATAGCAATCAGCCCCAGCATTTT. Its protein is CATSEDPPRGHSNQPQHF. Full variable domain (rest looked up from reference TRBV15 and TRBJ1-5): DAMVIQNPRYQVTQFGKPVTLSCSQTLNHNVMYWYQQKSSQAPKLLFHYYDKDFNNEADTPDNFQSRRPNTSFCFLDIRSPGLGDTAMYLCATSEDPPRGHSNQPQHFGDGTRLSIL.

V usage is TRBV29-1 and J usage is TRBJ2-3, with 8 bases matching TRBD2. The ends lost 5 bases at V and 2 bases at J; junction bases unmatched: 6. The V gene's germline CDR1 is SQVTM and CDR2 ANQGSEA. The CDR3 runs 14 residues. As DNA, the CDR3 is TGCAGCGTTACGACTAGCGTAGACACAGATACGCAGTATTTT. This encodes CSVTTSVDTDTQYF.

The chain has TRBV18 and TRBJ2-1, with 12 bases matching TRBD2. The trim removed 0 bases at V and 0 bases at J, leaving 9 bases unmatched. The CDR3 totals 20 residues. Looked up from germline, CDR1 is KGHSH and CDR2 is LQKENI. CDR3 protein: CASSPPGLATSGSSYNEQFF. CDR3 sequence (DNA): TGTGCCAGCTCACCACCAGGGTTGGCGACTAGCGGGAGCTCCTACAATGAGCAGTTCTTC.